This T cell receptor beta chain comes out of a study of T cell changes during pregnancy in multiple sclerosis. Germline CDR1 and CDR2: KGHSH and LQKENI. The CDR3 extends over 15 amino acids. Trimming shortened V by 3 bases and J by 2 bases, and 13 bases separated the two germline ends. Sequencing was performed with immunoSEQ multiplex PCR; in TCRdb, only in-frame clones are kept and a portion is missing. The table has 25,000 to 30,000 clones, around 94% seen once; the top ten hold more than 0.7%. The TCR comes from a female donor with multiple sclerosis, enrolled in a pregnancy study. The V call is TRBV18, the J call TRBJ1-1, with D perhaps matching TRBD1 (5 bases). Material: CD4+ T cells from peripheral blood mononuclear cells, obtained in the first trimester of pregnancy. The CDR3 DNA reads TGTGCCAGCTCACCCACAACGACAGCTAACACTGAAGCTTTCTTT. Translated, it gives CASSPTTTANTEAFF.